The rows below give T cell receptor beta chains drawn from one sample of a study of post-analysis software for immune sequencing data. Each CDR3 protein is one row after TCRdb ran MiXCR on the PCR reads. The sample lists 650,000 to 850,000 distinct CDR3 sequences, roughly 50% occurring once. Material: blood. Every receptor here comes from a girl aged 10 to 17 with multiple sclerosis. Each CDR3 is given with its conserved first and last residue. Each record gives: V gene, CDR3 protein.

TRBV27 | CASSPRQGYNEQYF
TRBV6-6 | CAGSYGQGETYEQYF
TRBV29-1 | CSVEIPGNEQFF
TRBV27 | CASSLEEGDTQYF
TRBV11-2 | CASSLGQGLATTSGANVLTF
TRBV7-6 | CASSPAGGQGRSYGYTF
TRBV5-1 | CASSPNSGATYEQYF
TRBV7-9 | CASSHPHAGESSYEQYF
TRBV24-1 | CATSGQAHQETQYF
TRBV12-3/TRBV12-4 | CASSPTTLGRGETQYF
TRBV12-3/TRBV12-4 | CASSLYAGGYEQYF
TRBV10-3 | CASILAGGDYEQYF
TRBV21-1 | CASSKAGTGWQYF
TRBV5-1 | CASSSLPRTGNNQPQHF
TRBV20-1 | CSGSGQGFGYTF
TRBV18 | CASSPIPAGITQYF
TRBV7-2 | CASSFIRNEQFF
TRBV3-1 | CASSPRVASNNEQFF
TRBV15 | CATRPGQYYGYTF
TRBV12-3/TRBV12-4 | CASRLAGRGDYGYTF
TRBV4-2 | CASSQVLGPGVGEQFF
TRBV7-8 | CASSIGTGDHYGYTF
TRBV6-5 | CASRFSGTGGGYGYTF
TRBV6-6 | CATQLAGKADTQYF
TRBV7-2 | CATSGRGLAYEQYF
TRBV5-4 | CASSLSKQFNEQYF
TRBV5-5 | CASSSGQNTDTQYF
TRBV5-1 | CASRAGSTISTDTQYF
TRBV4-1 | CASSTLGGYEQYF
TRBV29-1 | CSVYADKSSGANVLTF
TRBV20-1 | CSATRGWEITYEQYF
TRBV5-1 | CASSTGQGLGEQYF
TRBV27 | CASSLTGGTGFNEQFF
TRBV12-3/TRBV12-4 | CATSGIAKNIQYF
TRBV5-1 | CASSWTGEFYYEQYF
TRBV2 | CASSEGAGRQFF
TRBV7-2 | CASSLGTRGTQYF
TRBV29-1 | CSASTGTANTEAFF
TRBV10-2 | CASGREAAYEQYF
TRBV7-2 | CAGSFDRVRRERFF
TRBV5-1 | CASSTGLAGEVDTQYF
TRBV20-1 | CSARHGTSGVRGEQYF
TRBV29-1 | CSVGRKLSNYGYTF
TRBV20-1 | CSAREKGQYNSPLHF
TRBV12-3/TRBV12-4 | CASSLQQTQETQYF
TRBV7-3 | CASSPDRGGDTQYF
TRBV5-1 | CASSLVRTSQKQAYEQYF
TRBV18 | CASSHGTGGNEQFF
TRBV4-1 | CASSHPGNTEAFF
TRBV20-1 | CSARGGTGSYEQYF
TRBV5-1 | CASSLAGTQHNEQFF
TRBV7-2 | CASSLTGTKETQYF
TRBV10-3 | CAISERDRGKETQYF
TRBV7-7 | CASSLVSGTRGGPYNSPLHF
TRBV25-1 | CASSSWTGAADTQYF